The clone carrying this T cell receptor beta chain was picked up many times. One entry per CDR3 protein, called by TCRdb with MiXCR from the reads. The sample lists 480,000 or so distinct CDR3 sequences; roughly 12% were seen once. These data come from a study of T cell repertoires in cytomegalovirus infection. V lost 5 bases to trimming and J lost 2 bases, with 13 bases between them. CDR1 is SEHNR and CDR2 is FQNEAQ in the germline V gene (reference sequence). CDR3 length equals 14 residues. The material sequenced was PBMCs. The sequence derives from a human donor in good health (CMV status not recorded). Some clones in this sample may be carry-over from other donors' samples. This rearrangement joins TRBV7-9 to TRBJ2-7; D unclear. CDR3: CASSPRMTTYEQYF. Here the CDR3 DNA reads TGTGCCAGCAGCCCCCGAATGACCACCTACGAGCAGTACTTC. The complete variable domain, with remaining parts taken from reference TRBV7-9 and TRBJ2-7, reads DTGVSQNPRHKITKRGQNVTFRCDPISEHNRLYWYRQTLGQGPEFLTYFQNEAQLEKSRLLSDRFSAERPKGSFSTLEIQRTEQGDSAMYLCASSPRMTTYEQYFGPGTRLTVT.